The present T cell receptor beta chain was sequenced within a study of blood T cell repertoires in COVID-19 (dated by TCRdb to the early 2020s). Turning to the overall study: Collaborator samples came from the United States, Italy and Spain and covered acute and convalescent phases of COVID-19. The material from the prospective study consisted of cDNA or gDNA derived from T cells, B-cell-depleted T cells, or PBMCs. Deeply sampled blood TCRbeta repertoires from subjects exposed to, actively infected with, or recovered from COVID-19 were included in the dataset. A freely available public database, intended as a resource for researchers studying the immune response to SARS-CoV-2, is where the repertoires were released. The samples were drawn from the first 160 participants of the ongoing ImmuneRACE study and from under 1,500 subjects provided by 6 global collaborators. Nearly every sample came with metadata listing a de-identified subject ID, COVID-19 status, age in years and sex. Where available, HLA class I and class II types were taken from metadata supplied by the sample provider and were not determined by assay-based typing. The paper's findings and limits, for the study overall: The amount of clinical and demographic metadata varied by source and participant and was provided uncurated.

The count of this clone is one. The clone's antigen remains unknown. Base-call qualities are not available, and no considerably larger clone is one nucleotide away. Inclusive of the bounding cysteine and phenylalanine, the CDR3 is 12 residues long. This entry keeps only the CDR3 DNA: 36 bases, framed from base 1. Between the V and J ends, shortened by 2 bases and 3 bases respectively, the junction contains 4 bases. According to the germline V gene, CDR1 reads MNHNS and CDR2 reads SASEGT. TCRbeta CDR3 regions were amplified from genomic DNA using the immunoSEQ Assay, a bias-controlled multiplex PCR. The original methods were these. The number of nucleated cells in each sample was estimated from the amplification of reference gene primers within the assay. Sequence reads were collapsed and filtered to measure the absolute abundance of every unique TCRbeta CDR3 rearrangement. For each sample, productive Simpson clonality was calculated by taking the square root of Simpson's diversity index across productive rearrangements. TCRdb obtained this table from immuneACCESS and retained in-frame rearrangements with V and J assigned. These tables miss some clones; where compared with another copy, unresolved V genes account for less than half of the shortfall, and the remainder is unexplained. V and J calls and clone size are as listed in that table; D and trimming were resolved from the DNA. The sample has under 300,000 clones on record, roughly 80% of them singletons. The ten most abundant clones make up approximately 3.2% of the sample.

Each collaborating institution followed its own protocols to collect whole blood in K2EDTA tubes. For TCRbeta analysis, collaborators shipped samples in one of three forms: frozen whole blood, isolated PBMCs, or DNA extracted from either of those sample types. This sequence uses TRBV6-1 and TRBJ1-1; the D gene is not confidently resolved. The specimen sequenced was peripheral blood. This clonotype was sampled from a woman aged 18-30 years with acute or convalescent COVID-19. The nucleotide sequence is TGTGCCAGCAGTGAAATCTACACTGAAGCTTTCTTT. It encodes CASSEIYTEAFF.